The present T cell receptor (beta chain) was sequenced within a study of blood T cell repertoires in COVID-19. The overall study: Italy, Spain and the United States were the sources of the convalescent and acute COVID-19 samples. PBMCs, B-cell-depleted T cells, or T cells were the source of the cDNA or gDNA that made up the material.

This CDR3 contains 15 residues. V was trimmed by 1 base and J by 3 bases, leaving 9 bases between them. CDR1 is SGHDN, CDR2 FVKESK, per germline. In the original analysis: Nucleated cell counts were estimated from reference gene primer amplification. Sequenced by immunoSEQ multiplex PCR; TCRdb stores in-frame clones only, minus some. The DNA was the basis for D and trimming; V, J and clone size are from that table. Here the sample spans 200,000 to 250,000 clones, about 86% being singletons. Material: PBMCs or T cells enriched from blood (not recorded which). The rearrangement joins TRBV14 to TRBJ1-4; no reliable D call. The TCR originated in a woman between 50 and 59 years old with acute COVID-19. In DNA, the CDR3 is TGTGCCAGCAGCCAAGCCGTGAGAGCTAATGAAAAACTGTTTTTT. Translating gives CASSQAVRANEKLFF. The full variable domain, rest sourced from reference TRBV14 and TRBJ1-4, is EAGVTQFPSHSVIEKGQTVTLRCDPISGHDNLYWYRRVMGKEIKFLLHFVKESKQDESGMPNNRFLAERTGGTYSTLKVQPAELEDSGVYFCASSQAVRANEKLFFGSGTQLSVL.